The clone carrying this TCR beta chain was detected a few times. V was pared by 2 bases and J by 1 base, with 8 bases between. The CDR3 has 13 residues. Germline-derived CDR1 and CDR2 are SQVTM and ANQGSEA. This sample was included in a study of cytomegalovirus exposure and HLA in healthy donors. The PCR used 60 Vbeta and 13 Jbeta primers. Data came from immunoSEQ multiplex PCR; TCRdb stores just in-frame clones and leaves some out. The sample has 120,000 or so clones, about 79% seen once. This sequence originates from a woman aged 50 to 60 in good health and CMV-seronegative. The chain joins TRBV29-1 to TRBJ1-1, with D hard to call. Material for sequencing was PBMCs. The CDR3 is CSVEHSRNTEAFF. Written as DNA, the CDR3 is TGCAGCGTTGAACACAGCCGGAACACTGAAGCTTTCTTT. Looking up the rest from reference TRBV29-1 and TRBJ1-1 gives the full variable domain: SAVISQKPSRDICQRGTSLTIQCQVDSQVTMMFWYRQQPGQSLTLIATANQGSEATYESGFVIDKFPISRPNLTFSTLTVSNMSPEDSSIYLCSVEHSRNTEAFFGQGTRLTVV.